The entry that follows covers one TCR beta chain sequence. Its antigen is not known. Clones were read by immunoSEQ multiplex PCR, and TCRdb kept only the in-frame ones, dropping some. The sample has around 28,000 clones, around 76% seen once; the top ten hold roughly 3.2%. The sample is drawn from a study of CD4 T cells in relation to SARS-CoV-2 and coronaviruses. Germline V gene data show CDR1 as LNHDA and CDR2 as SQIVND (reference sequence). CDR3 length: 22 residues. V lost 6 bases and J lost 0; bases outside the gene matches: 25. The TCR comes from an adult with COVID-19. Material: memory CD4+ T cells from PBMCs, cultured in vitro. The chain combines TRBV19 with TRBJ2-4; 8 bases are a match to TRBD2. CDR3: CASSMGSRSGGPLRGAKNIQYF. CDR3 bases: TGTGCCAGTAGCATGGGGTCCCGGTCGGGGGGGCCCCTACGGGGAGCCAAAAACATTCAGTACTTC. Supplemented by reference TRBV19 and TRBJ2-4, the full variable domain reads DGGITQSPKYLFRKEGQNVTLSCEQNLNHDAMYWYRQDPGQGLRLIYYSQIVNDFQKGDIAEGYSVSREKKESFPLTVTSAQKNPTAFYLCASSMGSRSGGPLRGAKNIQYFGAGTRLSVL.